Listed below are T cell receptor beta chains from one sample, sequenced in a study of cytomegalovirus exposure and HLA in healthy donors. The repertoire was sequenced with immunoSEQ multiplex PCR; TCRdb's copy has only in-frame clones and lacks some. The profile shows some 170,000 clones, over 75% of them singletons. Material: PBMCs. The receptor source for this set is a man aged 35-49 years in good health and CMV-seronegative. CDR3s include the opening cysteine and the closing phenylalanine or tryptophan. Fields, in order: J gene, V gene, D gene, clone size, CDR3 protein, CDR3 DNA. D genes are given only for firm matches. The size of a clone is reported for some rows only, either as once, few or many, or as a class for expanded clones.

j_call: TRBJ1-1; v_call: TRBV10-2; d_call: TRBD1; clone_size: NA; cdr3_aa: CASSHRGEGEAFF; cdr3_nt: TGCGCCAGCAGTCACAGGGGGGAGGGGGAAGCTTTCTTT
j_call: TRBJ1-5; v_call: TRBV5-5; d_call: NA; clone_size: NA; cdr3_aa: CASSSQQGWQPQHF; cdr3_nt: TGTGCCAGCTCCTCCCAACAGGGATGGCAGCCCCAGCATTTT
j_call: TRBJ2-1; v_call: TRBV10-3; d_call: TRBD1; clone_size: NA; cdr3_aa: CAIGEQGQSNEQFF; cdr3_nt: TGTGCCATCGGAGAACAGGGGCAATCCAATGAGCAGTTCTTC
j_call: TRBJ1-2; v_call: TRBV27; d_call: NA; clone_size: NA; cdr3_aa: CASSPQPDAIFYGYTF; cdr3_nt: TGTGCCAGCAGTCCACAGCCGGATGCGATTTTCTATGGCTACACCTTC
j_call: TRBJ1-2; v_call: TRBV7-8; d_call: NA; clone_size: NA; cdr3_aa: CASSPKAGGNYGYTF; cdr3_nt: TGTGCCAGCAGCCCCAAGGCGGGAGGAAATTATGGCTACACCTTC
j_call: TRBJ1-2; v_call: TRBV6-5; d_call: NA; clone_size: NA; cdr3_aa: CASSQGLLKGYTF; cdr3_nt: TGTGCCAGCAGTCAGGGACTCTTGAAGGGCTACACCTTC
j_call: TRBJ2-2; v_call: TRBV7-9; d_call: TRBD2; clone_size: NA; cdr3_aa: CASSQKTSDYTGELFF; cdr3_nt: TGTGCCAGCAGCCAAAAGACTAGCGACTACACCGGGGAGCTGTTTTTT
j_call: TRBJ1-3; v_call: TRBV11-3; d_call: NA; clone_size: NA; cdr3_aa: CASSLGGPRAPGNTIYF; cdr3_nt: TGTGCCAGCAGCTTAGGGGGCCCCAGGGCCCCTGGAAACACCATATATTTT
j_call: TRBJ2-3; v_call: TRBV5-1; d_call: TRBD1; clone_size: NA; cdr3_aa: CASSGDRADTQYF; cdr3_nt: TGCGCCAGCAGCGGAGACAGGGCAGATACGCAGTATTTT
j_call: TRBJ2-5; v_call: TRBV9; d_call: TRBD1; clone_size: NA; cdr3_aa: CASSVSGTGLETQYF; cdr3_nt: TGTGCCAGCAGCGTTTCCGGGACAGGGTTAGAGACCCAGTACTTC
j_call: TRBJ2-1; v_call: TRBV30; d_call: NA; clone_size: NA; cdr3_aa: CAWSVGLEYNEQFF; cdr3_nt: TGTGCCTGGAGTGTAGGCCTGGAGTACAATGAGCAGTTCTTC
j_call: TRBJ2-7; v_call: TRBV2; d_call: NA; clone_size: NA; cdr3_aa: CASSGREQYF; cdr3_nt: TGTGCCAGCAGTGGGAGAGAGCAGTACTTC
j_call: TRBJ2-1; v_call: TRBV6-5; d_call: TRBD2; clone_size: few; cdr3_aa: CASSPDGGGYNEQFF; cdr3_nt: TGTGCCAGCAGTCCCGACGGCGGGGGCTACAATGAGCAGTTCTTC
j_call: TRBJ1-1; v_call: TRBV6-1; d_call: NA; clone_size: NA; cdr3_aa: CASSEFLLPTEAFF; cdr3_nt: TGTGCCAGCAGTGAATTTCTCCTCCCCACTGAAGCTTTCTTT
j_call: TRBJ2-5; v_call: TRBV29-1; d_call: NA; clone_size: NA; cdr3_aa: CSVEGSVLFETQYF; cdr3_nt: TGCAGCGTTGAAGGAAGCGTTCTTTTCGAGACCCAGTACTTC
j_call: TRBJ2-4; v_call: TRBV13; d_call: NA; clone_size: NA; cdr3_aa: CASSLGATKNIQYF; cdr3_nt: TGTGCCAGCAGCTTGGGGGCAACCAAAAACATTCAGTACTTC
j_call: TRBJ1-5; v_call: TRBV2; d_call: NA; clone_size: once; cdr3_aa: CASRAQFNQPQHF; cdr3_nt: TGTGCCAGCAGGGCACAATTCAATCAGCCCCAGCATTTT
j_call: TRBJ2-3; v_call: TRBV19; d_call: TRBD2; clone_size: NA; cdr3_aa: CASTPTSGGPRPDTQYF; cdr3_nt: TGTGCCAGTACTCCCACTTCGGGGGGGCCTCGTCCAGATACGCAGTATTTT
j_call: TRBJ2-3; v_call: TRBV6-1; d_call: TRBD2; clone_size: NA; cdr3_aa: CASISGGSTDTQYF; cdr3_nt: TGTGCCAGCATTAGCGGGGGGAGCACAGATACGCAGTATTTT
j_call: TRBJ2-1; v_call: TRBV11-2; d_call: TRBD2; clone_size: NA; cdr3_aa: CASSSPGSGENNEQFF; cdr3_nt: TGTGCCAGCAGCTCCCCAGGAAGCGGGGAGAACAATGAGCAGTTCTTC
j_call: TRBJ1-1; v_call: TRBV12-5; d_call: NA; clone_size: NA; cdr3_aa: CASGLVGDRGEAFF; cdr3_nt: TGTGCTAGTGGTTTGGTAGGGGATCGAGGTGAAGCTTTCTTT
j_call: TRBJ2-2; v_call: TRBV5-1; d_call: NA; clone_size: few; cdr3_aa: CASSLGQTGELFF; cdr3_nt: TGCGCCAGCAGCTTGGGGCAGACCGGGGAGCTGTTTTTT
j_call: TRBJ2-5; v_call: TRBV11-2; d_call: NA; clone_size: once; cdr3_aa: CASSGGQQYQETQYF; cdr3_nt: TGTGCCAGCAGCGGTGGACAGCAGTACCAAGAGACCCAGTACTTC
j_call: TRBJ2-7; v_call: TRBV7-9; d_call: TRBD2; clone_size: NA; cdr3_aa: CASSLGLAGADEQYF; cdr3_nt: TGTGCCAGCAGCTTGGGACTAGCGGGGGCCGACGAGCAGTACTTC
j_call: TRBJ2-7; v_call: TRBV28; d_call: NA; clone_size: NA; cdr3_aa: CASTRRQFYEQYF; cdr3_nt: TGTGCCAGCACCCGAAGACAGTTCTACGAGCAGTACTTC
j_call: TRBJ1-6; v_call: TRBV7-8; d_call: NA; clone_size: NA; cdr3_aa: CASSLGLGRKNSPLHF; cdr3_nt: TGTGCCAGCAGCTTGGGACTCGGACGGAAGAATTCACCCCTCCACTTT
j_call: TRBJ1-1; v_call: TRBV6-6; d_call: TRBD1; clone_size: few; cdr3_aa: CASSYDPTGLNTEAFF; cdr3_nt: TGTGCCAGCAGTTACGATCCGACAGGGTTGAACACTGAAGCTTTCTTT
j_call: TRBJ2-7; v_call: TRBV11-3; d_call: TRBD2; clone_size: NA; cdr3_aa: CASDLPTSGGCEQYF; cdr3_nt: TGTGCCAGCGACCTCCCTACTAGCGGGGGATGCGAGCAGTACTTC
j_call: TRBJ2-1; v_call: TRBV15; d_call: NA; clone_size: NA; cdr3_aa: CATSRDRRSRRNEQFF; cdr3_nt: TGTGCCACCAGCAGAGATAGGCGGAGTAGAAGGAATGAGCAGTTCTTC
j_call: TRBJ2-1; v_call: TRBV15; d_call: NA; clone_size: NA; cdr3_aa: CATSTRELPRLEGQFF; cdr3_nt: TGTGCCACCAGCACGCGGGAATTACCGAGACTAGAGGGGCAGTTCTTC
j_call: TRBJ2-6; v_call: TRBV6-4; d_call: NA; clone_size: NA; cdr3_aa: CASSGQADSGANVLTF; cdr3_nt: TGTGCCAGCAGTGGACAAGCGGACTCTGGGGCCAACGTCCTGACTTTC
j_call: TRBJ1-2; v_call: TRBV6-5; d_call: NA; clone_size: once; cdr3_aa: CASSSTGLYYGYTF; cdr3_nt: TGTGCCAGCAGCTCTACAGGGTTGTACTATGGCTACACCTTC
j_call: TRBJ2-7; v_call: TRBV10-3; d_call: TRBD1; clone_size: NA; cdr3_aa: CAISEAARTGWEQYF; cdr3_nt: TGTGCCATCAGTGAGGCTGCCCGGACAGGGTGGGAGCAGTACTTC
j_call: TRBJ2-5; v_call: TRBV4-1; d_call: TRBD2; clone_size: few; cdr3_aa: CASSQSSGVGETQYF; cdr3_nt: TGCGCCAGCAGCCAATCTAGCGGGGTAGGAGAGACCCAGTACTTC
j_call: TRBJ2-3; v_call: TRBV5-6; d_call: NA; clone_size: NA; cdr3_aa: CASTHAQDFPLTDTQYF; cdr3_nt: TGTGCCAGCACCCATGCCCAGGACTTCCCCCTCACAGATACGCAGTATTTT
j_call: TRBJ1-5; v_call: TRBV7-2; d_call: NA; clone_size: NA; cdr3_aa: CASSTDFGGGQPQHF; cdr3_nt: TGTGCCAGCAGCACTGACTTTGGCGGGGGACAGCCCCAGCATTTT
j_call: TRBJ2-1; v_call: TRBV6-1; d_call: TRBD2; clone_size: NA; cdr3_aa: CASSMTSGANEQFF; cdr3_nt: TGTGCCAGCAGTATGACTAGCGGGGCTAATGAGCAGTTCTTC
j_call: TRBJ2-3; v_call: TRBV5-1; d_call: TRBD2; clone_size: NA; cdr3_aa: CASSSGGGTDTQYF; cdr3_nt: TGCGCCAGCAGCTCCGGGGGGGGCACAGATACGCAGTATTTT
j_call: TRBJ1-4; v_call: TRBV5-6; d_call: TRBD1; clone_size: few; cdr3_aa: CASSFRTGLHEKLFF; cdr3_nt: TGTGCCAGCAGCTTCCGGACAGGGCTCCATGAAAAACTGTTTTTT
j_call: TRBJ2-2; v_call: TRBV2; d_call: NA; clone_size: NA; cdr3_aa: CASRAGETTGELFF; cdr3_nt: TGTGCCAGCAGGGCAGGGGAGACCACCGGGGAGCTGTTTTTT
j_call: TRBJ1-6; v_call: TRBV28; d_call: NA; clone_size: once; cdr3_aa: CVSRFDRTFNSPLHF; cdr3_nt: TGTGTCAGCAGATTCGACAGGACATTTAATTCACCCCTCCACTTT
j_call: TRBJ2-5; v_call: TRBV10-3; d_call: TRBD2; clone_size: NA; cdr3_aa: CAVLAGGIEETQYF; cdr3_nt: TGTGCCGTCTTAGCGGGGGGGATTGAAGAGACCCAGTACTTC
j_call: TRBJ2-7; v_call: TRBV12-5; d_call: NA; clone_size: NA; cdr3_aa: CASGLGDTPYEQYF; cdr3_nt: TGTGCTAGTGGTTTAGGGGACACCCCCTACGAGCAGTACTTC
j_call: TRBJ2-2; v_call: TRBV7-2; d_call: NA; clone_size: NA; cdr3_aa: CASSFVDFLGGELFF; cdr3_nt: TGTGCCAGCAGCTTCGTCGACTTTCTGGGCGGGGAGCTGTTTTTT
j_call: TRBJ1-5; v_call: TRBV7-9; d_call: NA; clone_size: few; cdr3_aa: CSSSLGGEWGNQPQHF; cdr3_nt: TGTTCCAGCAGCTTAGGGGGGGAATGGGGCAATCAGCCCCAGCATTTT
j_call: TRBJ2-7; v_call: TRBV9; d_call: NA; clone_size: NA; cdr3_aa: CASSPQWHFFEQYF; cdr3_nt: TGTGCCAGCAGCCCCCAGTGGCATTTCTTCGAGCAGTACTTC